This T cell receptor beta chain was identified in a study of blood T cell repertoires in COVID-19. Study at large: From T cells, B-cell-depleted T cells, or PBMCs came the material, which was cDNA or gDNA.

Sequencing used immunoSEQ multiplex PCR; TCRdb keeps in-frame clones, though not all of them. Of about 270,000 clones in the sample, just under 90% were seen once. The trim removed 5 bases at V and 5 bases at J, leaving 9 bases unmatched. CDR3 size: 15 residues. Looked up from germline, CDR1 is SGHTA and CDR2 is FQGNSA. The age range of participants was about 18 to 95 years, with residence in roughly 25 US areas. Participant reports of clinical history set cohort assignment. The sequenced material came from PBMCs or T cells enriched from blood (not recorded which). The rearrangement uses TRBV7-2 and TRBJ2-5, with 9 nucleotides matching TRBD1. The clonotype originates from a woman aged 25 to 39 with acute COVID-19. CDR3 residues: CASSLQDRGFETQYF. Written as DNA, the CDR3 is TGTGCCAGCAGCCTGCAGGACAGGGGATTCGAGACCCAGTACTTC.